The clone carrying this T cell receptor beta chain was counted ten times or more. Its antigen is not identified. Germline V gene lookup returns CDR1 MNHNS and CDR2 SASEGT. The ends were cut back, 4 bases at V and 0 bases at J, with 11 bases in the middle. CDR3 size: 15 residues. The sample is drawn from a study of T cell repertoires in cytomegalovirus infection. Study as a whole: It was the public TCR beta signatures that indicated both CMV infection and matching HLA type.

TCRdb redid the calling of the reads with MiXCR, one entry per CDR3 protein. The sample records about 450,000 distinct CDR3 sequences, roughly 30% being singletons. Findings of the study overall: People with CMV and the relevant HLA were identified by cumulative public TCR beta family frequency. CMV-specific HLA-C-restricted TCR beta clonotypes dominated the ex vivo response.

V and J are TRBV6-1 and TRBJ2-3, with D possibly called TRBD1 or TRBD2 (5 bases each). The material sequenced was PBMCs. The clonotype originates from a human donor in good health (CMV status not recorded). Some clones in this sample may be carry-over from other donors' samples. CDR3 DNA sequence: TGTGCCAGCAGTGCCGACAGACTAAGCACAGATACGCAGTATTTT. Translating gives CASSADRLSTDTQYF.